This TCR beta chain derives from a study of blood T cell repertoires in COVID-19. Some clones are missing from TCRdb's copy, which holds only in-frame ones; the method was immunoSEQ multiplex PCR. The sample holds around 150,000 clones, 70% to 90% seen once. The CDR3 totals 16 residues. Trimming took 2 bases from V and 4 from J, leaving 12 bases between them. Germline CDR1 reads LNHNV; CDR2 reads YYDKDF (reference sequence). This receptor was identified in a middle-aged man with acute or convalescent COVID-19. V is TRBV15 and J is TRBJ2-6; D is perhaps TRBD2 (5 bases). The specimen sequenced was peripheral blood. This chain's CDR3 is CATSRWRRLGANVLTF. The CDR3 nucleotides read TGTGCCACCAGCAGATGGAGGAGGCTAGGGGCCAACGTCCTGACTTTC.